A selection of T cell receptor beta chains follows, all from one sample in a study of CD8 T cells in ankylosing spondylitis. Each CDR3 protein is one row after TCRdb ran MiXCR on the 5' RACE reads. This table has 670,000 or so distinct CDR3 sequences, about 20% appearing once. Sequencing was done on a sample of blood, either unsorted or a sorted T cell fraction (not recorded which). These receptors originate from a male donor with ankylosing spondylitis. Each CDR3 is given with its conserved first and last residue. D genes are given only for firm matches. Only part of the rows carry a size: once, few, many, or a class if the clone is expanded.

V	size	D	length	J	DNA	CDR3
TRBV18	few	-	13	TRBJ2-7	TGTGCCAGCTCCCCAAATACGGAATACGAGCAGTACTTC	CASSPNTEYEQYF
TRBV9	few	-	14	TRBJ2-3	TGTGCCAGCAGCGTATGGGGAATCGCAGATACGCAGTATTTT	CASSVWGIADTQYF
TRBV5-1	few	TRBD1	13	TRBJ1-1	TGCGCCAGCAGCTTGCATGGGACAGGGGAGGATTTCTTT	CASSLHGTGEDFF
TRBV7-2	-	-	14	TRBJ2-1	TGTGCCAGCAGCCTCCGGGAGCCAGTAGGTGAGCAGTTCTTC	CASSLREPVGEQFF
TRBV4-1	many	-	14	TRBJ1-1	TGCGCCAGCAGCCAAGATGATGGACGGGCTGAAGCTTTCTTT	CASSQDDGRAEAFF
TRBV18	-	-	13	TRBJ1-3	TGTGCCAGCTCACCGGACAGTGGAAACACCATATATTTT	CASSPDSGNTIYF
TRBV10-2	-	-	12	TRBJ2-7	TGCGCCAGCAGTGAGTCGGGTTACGAGCAGTACTTC	CASSESGYEQYF
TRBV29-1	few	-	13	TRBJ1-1	TGCAGCGTTGGATCCTTCCTAAACACTGAAGCTTTCTTT	CSVGSFLNTEAFF
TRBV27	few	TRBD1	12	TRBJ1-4	TGTGCCAGCAGTGACAGGGCGGGGAAACTGTTTTTT	CASSDRAGKLFF
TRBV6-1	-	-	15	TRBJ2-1	TGTGCCAGCAGGGCAAGGACTGGGTCAGGTAATGAGCAGTTCTTC	CASRARTGSGNEQFF
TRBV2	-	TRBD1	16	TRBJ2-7	TGTGCCAGCAGTGGGGTACAGGGCAGGGGGAGATACGAGCAGTACTTC	CASSGVQGRGRYEQYF
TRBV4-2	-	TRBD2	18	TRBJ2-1	TGTGCCAGCAGCCAAAAACGGTGGAAGCGGGGGGGCGGGCATGAGCAGTTCTTC	CASSQKRWKRGGGHEQFF
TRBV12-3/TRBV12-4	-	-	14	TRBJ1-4	TGTGCCAGCAGTTTATTATGGGGGGGGGAAAAACTGTTTTTT	CASSLLWGGEKLFF
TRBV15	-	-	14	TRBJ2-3	TGTGCCACCAGCAGAGATGGCAGCACAGATACGCAGTATTTT	CATSRDGSTDTQYF
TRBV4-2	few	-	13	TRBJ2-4	TGTGCCAGCAGCCAAGACAGTCAAAACATTCAGTACTTC	CASSQDSQNIQYF
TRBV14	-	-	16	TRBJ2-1	TGTGCCAGCAGCCAAGATATAGGGGCGCCGGACAATGAGCAGTTCTTC	CASSQDIGAPDNEQFF
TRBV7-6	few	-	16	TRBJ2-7	TGTGCCAGCAGCCCATTAGTGCAGGGACTCATCTACGAGCAGTACTTC	CASSPLVQGLIYEQYF
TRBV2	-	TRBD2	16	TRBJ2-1	TGTGCCAGCAGTAGCCAGGGACTAGCTAGGTCCAATGAGCAGTTCTTC	CASSSQGLARSNEQFF
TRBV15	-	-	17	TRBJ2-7	TGTGCCACCAGCAGAGATCCCTGGACCGCCTCTTCCTACGAGCAGTACTTC	CATSRDPWTASSYEQYF
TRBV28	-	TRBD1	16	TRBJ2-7	TGTGCCAGCAGTTTAACCGGGACAGGGGGCACCTACGAGCAGTACTTC	CASSLTGTGGTYEQYF
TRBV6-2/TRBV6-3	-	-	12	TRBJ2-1	TGTGCCAGCACCCGACGACACCATGAGCAGTTCTTC	CASTRRHHEQFF
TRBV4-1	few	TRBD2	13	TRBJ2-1	TGCGCCAGCAGCCACGGGACTAGCAATGAGCAGTTCTTC	CASSHGTSNEQFF
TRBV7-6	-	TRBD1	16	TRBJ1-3	TGTGCCAGCAGCTTAGGAGACAGGGGAGCTGGAAACACCATATATTTT	CASSLGDRGAGNTIYF
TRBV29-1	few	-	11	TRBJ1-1	TGCAGCGTTTACCGAAACACTGAAGCTTTCTTT	CSVYRNTEAFF
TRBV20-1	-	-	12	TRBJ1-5	TGCAGTGCCGGGCGGGGCAATCAGCCCCAGCATTTT	CSAGRGNQPQHF
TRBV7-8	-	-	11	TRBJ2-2	TGTGCCAGCAGCCAAGCTCGGGAGCTGTTTTTT	CASSQARELFF
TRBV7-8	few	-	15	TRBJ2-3	TGTGCCAGCAGCTTAATCGGGATGAGCACAGATACGCAGTATTTT	CASSLIGMSTDTQYF
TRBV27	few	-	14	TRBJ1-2	TGTGCCAGCAGTTTAAGGGACAAACGGGACGGCTACACCTTC	CASSLRDKRDGYTF
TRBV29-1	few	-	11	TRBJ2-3	TGCAGCGGTAGAGAACCAGATACGCAGTATTTT	CSGREPDTQYF
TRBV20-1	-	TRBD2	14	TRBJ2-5	TGCAGTGCTGATAAAGCGGGAGCCGGGGAGACCCAGTACTTC	CSADKAGAGETQYF
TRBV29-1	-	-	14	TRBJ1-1	TGCAGCGTGCCCGACAGACAACAGAACACTGAAGCTTTCTTT	CSVPDRQQNTEAFF